Shown below are 30 T cell receptor beta chains from a single sample sequenced in a study of T cell responses to AZD1222 COVID-19 vaccine. Only in-frame clones appear in the TCRdb table, and some are missing; sequencing was by immunoSEQ multiplex PCR. The data hold around 120,000 clones, with more than 75% observed a single time. Material: peripheral blood, obtained on day 0 of AZD1222 vaccination. Receptors were obtained from an adult in good health.

The CDR3 here is CASSVQGAMRQPQHF. The CDR3 DNA sequence: TGTGCCAGCAGTGTCCAGGGGGCTATGCGTCAGCCCCAGCATTTT. The rearrangement links TRBV7-8 to TRBJ1-5; TRBD1 matches at 8 bases. Germline V gives CDR1 SGHVS, CDR2 FQNEAQ. After removal of 6 bases from V and 6 bases from J, the junction contained 10 bases not matched to a gene. The CDR3 runs to 15 residues.

This chain uses TRBV10-3 with TRBJ2-2; 7 positions match TRBD2. The CDR3 sequence is 17 residues long. The germline CDR1 and CDR2 sequences are ENHRY and SYGVKD. V trimming: 7 bases; J trimming: 4 bases; junction bases outside the gene matches: 15. CDR3 nucleotides: TGTGCCATCAAAGGTTCCCCCGCCAGCGGGGTCACCGGGGAGCTGTTTTTT. Translating it yields CAIKGSPASGVTGELFF.

The chain recombines TRBV3-1 (or the pseudogene TRBV3-2) with TRBJ1-3, with D perhaps TRBD1 (6 bases). Germline-derived CDR1 and CDR2 are LGHDT and YNNKEL (reference sequence). Trimming shortened V by 2 bases and J by 4 bases, and 12 bases separated the two germline ends. The CDR3 totals 15 residues. Written as DNA, the CDR3 is TGTGCCAGCAGCCAAACCCCAGGGGCGGGAAACACCATATATTTT. Translating gives CASSQTPGAGNTIYF.

This chain joins TRBV2 and TRBJ1-1; D gene ambiguous. V was shortened by 7 bases and J by 0 bases, with 9 bases between the two germline ends. The CDR3 consists of 13 residues. Germline V gene lookup returns CDR1 SNHLY and CDR2 FYNNEI. The CDR3 DNA is TGTGCCAGCAAGGGCGGGATGAACACTGAAGCTTTCTTT. This gives the protein CASKGGMNTEAFF.

The chain is built from TRBV6-5 and TRBJ1-5; no clear D gene. CDR1 is MNHEY, CDR2 SVGAGI, per germline. Deletions cut 6 bases from V and 3 bases from J, with 12 bases between. The CDR3 is made up of 14 amino acids. The DNA for the CDR3 is TGTGCCAGCAGGAACAGTCACCCCAATCAGCCCCAGCATTTT. Its protein is CASRNSHPNQPQHF.

V is TRBV19 and J is TRBJ2-5, with TRBD2 identical over 15 bases. The CDR3 runs to 16 residues. CDR1 LNHDA and CDR2 SQIVND come from the germline V gene (reference sequence). The J segment lost 1 base and the V segment lost 8 bases, leaving 5 bases of the junction unmatched. In DNA form, the CDR3 reads TGTGCCAGTTCGGGACTAGCGGGAGGAACCCAAGAGACCCAGTACTTC. It translates to CASSGLAGGTQETQYF.

CDR3 region: CAWSSGIHTEAFF. CDR3 bases: TGTGCCTGGAGCTCCGGAATACACACTGAAGCTTTCTTT. This chain joins TRBV30 and TRBJ1-1; no definite D call. V lost 3 bases, J lost 3 bases, and 11 bases lay in between. Germline loops: CDR1 GTSNPN, CDR2 SVGIG (reference sequence). CDR3 size: 13 residues. Filled out from reference TRBV30 and TRBJ1-1, the complete variable domain reads SQTIHQWPATLVQPVGSPLSLECTVEGTSNPNLYWYRQAAGRGLQLLFYSVGIGQISSEVPQNLSASRPQDRQFILSSKKLLLSDSGFYLCAWSSGIHTEAFFGQGTRLTVV.

CDR3 amino acids: CASSEYQGRGNTIYF. DNA for the CDR3: TGTGCCAGCAGTGAATACCAGGGGAGAGGAAACACCATATATTTT. This sequence joins TRBV6-1 and TRBJ1-3, with D possibly TRBD1 on 6 matching bases. This CDR3 spans 15 amino acids. The germline CDR1 and CDR2 sequences are MNHNS and SASEGT. V dropped 2 bases and J dropped 4 bases, with 12 bases sitting between them.

V usage is TRBV6-5 and J usage is TRBJ2-5, with D possibly matching TRBD2 (5 bases). Trimming stripped 2 bases from V and 4 bases from J, with 17 bases between. Germline values: CDR1 MNHEY, CDR2 SVGAGI. This CDR3 comprises 16 residues. CDR3 nucleotides: TGTGCCAGCAGTTACCCCGCGTCGGGGTGGCGAGAGACCCAGTACTTC. Encoded protein: CASSYPASGWRETQYF.

The chain carries TRBV7-9 and TRBJ2-2, with a possible D match to TRBD1 (6 bases). V was shortened by 5 bases and J by 4 bases, with 17 bases between the two germline ends. Per the germline V gene, CDR1 is SEHNR and CDR2 is FQNEAQ (reference sequence). This CDR3 has 16 amino acids. The CDR3 is CASSQISRTATGELFF. CDR3 bases: TGTGCCAGCAGCCAAATCTCGCGGACAGCCACCGGGGAGCTGTTTTTT.

This chain links TRBV11-3 with TRBJ2-1; 7 nucleotides align to TRBD1. V lost 5 bases to trimming and J lost 2 bases; unmatched junction nucleotides: 3. Germline V gene sequence: CDR1 SGHNT, CDR2 YENEEA. This CDR3 is 14 amino acids long. In DNA, the CDR3 is TGTGCCAGCAGCCGGACAGGACCCTACAATGAGCAGTTCTTC. Its translation is CASSRTGPYNEQFF. Filled out from reference TRBV11-3 and TRBJ2-1, the complete variable domain reads EAGVVQSPRYKIIEKKQPVAFWCNPISGHNTLYWYLQNLGQGPELLIRYENEEAVDDSQLPKDRFSAERLKGVDSTLKIQPAELGDSAVYLCASSRTGPYNEQFFGPGTRLTVL.

The chain joins TRBV29-1 to TRBJ2-1, with D perhaps assigned TRBD1 or TRBD2 (6 bases each). The germline V and J ends were trimmed by 7 bases and 3 bases, with 16 bases remaining between them. Germline V gene sequence: CDR1 SQVTM, CDR2 ANQGSEA. The CDR3 covers 14 residues. In DNA, the CDR3 is TGCAGCGCCCGGGAGCGAGGGGGCTACAATGAGCAGTTCTTC. It translates to CSARERGGYNEQFF.

This rearrangement joins TRBV4-3 to TRBJ1-1; a possible D gene is TRBD1 (6 bases). Germline CDR1 and CDR2: LGHNA and YSLEER. The CDR3 extends over 15 amino acids. V dropped 4 bases and J dropped 5 bases, with 17 bases sitting between them. Here the CDR3 reads CASSRRVQGRTEAFF. CDR3 nucleotide sequence: TGCGCCAGCAGCCGAAGGGTGCAGGGGAGGACTGAAGCTTTCTTT.

The rearrangement joins TRBV7-9 to TRBJ2-1; D may be TRBD2 (5 bases). The CDR3 has 12 amino acids. The germline CDR1 and CDR2 sequences are SEHNR and FQNEAQ (reference sequence). V lost 0 bases, J lost 11 bases, and 8 bases lay in between. The CDR3 DNA follows: TGTGCCAGCAGCTTAGCGAGGGAACAGCAGTTCTTC. Translated: CASSLAREQQFF.

This chain joins TRBV6-1 and TRBJ2-1, with 8 bases matching TRBD1. This CDR3 has 14 amino acids. In germline, CDR1 is MNHNS, CDR2 SASEGT. Losses at the gene ends were 4 bases for V and 7 bases for J; bases not matched to a gene: 6. CDR3 nucleotides: TGTGCCAGCAGTGGGCAGGGGGCGCTGAATGAGCAGTTCTTC. Translating it yields CASSGQGALNEQFF.

This chain joins TRBV30 and TRBJ1-2; D remains ambiguous. The CDR3 spans 14 residues. V was pared by 0 bases and J by 0 bases, with 8 bases between. Germline CDR1 GTSNPN, CDR2 SVGIG (reference sequence). The DNA of the CDR3 is TGTGCCTGGAGTGTCCTACAAGCTAACTATGGCTACACCTTC. This gives the protein CAWSVLQANYGYTF.

The V call is TRBV14, the J call TRBJ2-3; no clear D. The germline CDR1 and CDR2 sequences are SGHDN and FVKESK. CDR3 length: 14 amino acids. The ends were cut back, 1 base at V and 4 bases at J, with 9 bases in the middle. CDR3 DNA: TGTGCCAGCAGCCAAGCCCGTCGGGCAGATACGCAGTATTTT. It specifies CASSQARRADTQYF.

The chain is built from TRBV19 and TRBJ2-7, with 7 bases fitting TRBD1. V lost 6 bases, J lost 7 bases, and 9 bases stayed unmatched. The CDR3 has 13 amino acids. In germline, CDR1 is LNHDA, CDR2 SQIVND (reference sequence). The CDR3 loop reads CASSVDRAQEQYF. As DNA, the CDR3 is TGTGCCAGTAGCGTTGACAGGGCTCAGGAGCAGTACTTC.

The chain couples TRBV7-2 to TRBJ2-7; 10 positions agree with TRBD2. This CDR3 is built from 18 residues. After removal of 5 bases from V and 1 base from J, the junction contained 14 bases not matched to a gene. CDR1 is SGHTA and CDR2 is FQGNSA in the germline V gene. The CDR3 reads CASSPLGPSGRLSYEQYF. CDR3 bases: TGTGCCAGCAGCCCCCTGGGCCCTAGCGGGAGATTGTCCTACGAGCAGTACTTC.

V is TRBV7-3 and J is TRBJ2-5; 7 bases map to TRBD2. The CDR3 is 14 amino acids. Germline CDR1 and CDR2: SGHTA and FQGTGA. The junction had 4 bases not matched to a gene; V was cut back by 5 bases and J by 1 base. The DNA of the CDR3 is TGTGCCAGCAGCCGAGCGGGGCGCCAAGAGACCCAGTACTTC. Protein sequence: CASSRAGRQETQYF.

The chain couples TRBV14 to TRBJ1-1; D not certain. This CDR3 spans 14 amino acids. Trimming stripped 4 bases from V and 1 base from J, with 10 bases between. Germline V gene sequence: CDR1 SGHDN, CDR2 FVKESK. The CDR3 DNA is TGTGCCAGCAGCCGCAAGGACGGGAACACTGAAGCTTTCTTT. It is translated as CASSRKDGNTEAFF.

CDR3 amino acids: CASSEAPGQQYGYTF. As DNA, the CDR3 is TGTGCCAGCAGTGAAGCCCCGGGACAACAGTATGGCTACACCTTC. The chain employs TRBV6-1 and TRBJ1-2, with TRBD1 as a possible D gene (6 bases). V was clipped by 0 bases and J by 5 bases, with 13 bases between them. Germline V CDR1 and CDR2: MNHNS, SASEGT. This CDR3 has 15 residues.

The chain couples TRBV4-2 to TRBJ1-4; TRBD1 matches at 7 bases. Germline CDR1 and CDR2: LGHNA and YNFKEQ. This CDR3 spans 15 amino acids. V shed 0 bases and J 8 bases; nucleotides not matched to a gene: 6. CDR3 bases: TGTGCCAGCAGCCAAGAGGAGGGGGCGGGCGAAAAACTGTTTTTT. Its translation: CASSQEEGAGEKLFF.

The chain links TRBV7-2 to TRBJ2-5; 9 positions agree with TRBD1. The CDR3 totals 15 residues. V shed 8 bases and J 5 bases; nucleotides not matched to a gene: 12. CDR1 and CDR2 from the germline V gene are SGHTA and FQGNSA. CDR3 loop: CASGGQGLVAETQYF. CDR3 nucleotides: TGTGCCAGCGGGGGACAGGGTCTTGTCGCTGAGACCCAGTACTTC.

V usage is TRBV7-2 and J usage is TRBJ2-7; D ambiguous. The germline V gene encodes CDR1 SGHTA and CDR2 FQGNSA. V lost 1 base to trimming and J lost 3 bases, with 10 bases between them. The CDR3 runs to 14 residues. The CDR3 here is CASSLDSFNYEQYF. DNA for the CDR3: TGTGCCAGCAGCTTAGACAGCTTTAACTACGAGCAGTACTTC.

V gene TRBV7-9 combines with J gene TRBJ1-1, with 8 bases matching TRBD1. The CDR3 spans 15 residues. CDR1 is SEHNR and CDR2 is FQNEAQ in the germline V gene (reference sequence). Trimming cost V 1 base and J 1 base; bases outside gene matches: 2. As DNA, the CDR3 is TGTGCCAGCAGCTTAGTGGACAGGGAGAACACTGAAGCTTTCTTT. It is translated as CASSLVDRENTEAFF.

The rearrangement joins TRBV15 to TRBJ2-7, with no clear D. The CDR3 extends over 12 amino acids. CDR1 LNHNV and CDR2 YYDKDF come from the germline V gene (reference sequence). V lost 1 base to trimming and J lost 0 bases, with 1 base between them. CDR3 protein: CATSRGSYEQYF. DNA for the CDR3: TGTGCCACCAGCAGAGGCTCCTACGAGCAGTACTTC.

This clone was detected once. This chain uses TRBV30 with TRBJ1-5, with 7 bases that match TRBD1. The CDR3 contains 16 residues. The germline V gene has CDR1 GTSNPN and CDR2 SVGIG (reference sequence). The J segment lost 9 bases and the V segment lost 3 bases, leaving 17 bases of the junction unmatched. The CDR3 DNA reads as TGTGCCTGGAGCCGTGCCCTAGACAGGGTGGGTTCGCCCCAGCATTTT. Translating it yields CAWSRALDRVGSPQHF.

CDR3 amino acids: CATAGAEDSYEQYF. CDR3 nucleotides: TGTGCCACCGCCGGGGCAGAAGACTCCTACGAGCAGTACTTC. The chain employs TRBV28 and TRBJ2-7; the D gene could be TRBD1 or TRBD2 (5 bases each). Germline lookup yields CDR1 MDHEN and CDR2 SYDVKM. The CDR3 has 14 residues. V was pared by 10 bases and J by 0 bases, with 16 bases between.

This chain links TRBV5-5 with TRBJ1-5; 7 bases are a match to TRBD1. The CDR3 is 12 residues long. CDR1 and CDR2 from the germline V gene are SGHKS and YYEKEE (reference sequence). V trimming: 3 bases; J trimming: 16 bases; junction bases outside the gene matches: 10. The CDR3 reads CASSSQGDPPHF. The CDR3 nucleotides are TGTGCCAGCAGCTCCCAGGGGGATCCCCCTCATTTT.